This T cell receptor beta chain was observed in a study of blood T cells in healthy people across ages. V was pared by 0 bases and J by 4 bases, with 17 bases between. This CDR3 comprises 17 residues. CDR1 is LGHNA, CDR2 YSLEER, per germline. A second roughly 6 to 11 cycle PCR used barcoded and J-beta primers. TCRdb independently ran MiXCR on the 5' RACE reads; one entry per CDR3 protein. The sample holds about 800,000 distinct CDR3 sequences, 55% to 75% seen once. The sequence was collected from a man in his thirties or forties in good health. The chain is built from TRBV4-3 and TRBJ2-3, with unresolved D. Input material: blood. The CDR3 is CASSQDRRLNEADTQYF. CDR3 DNA sequence: TGCGCCAGCAGCCAAGATCGACGTCTTAACGAGGCAGATACGCAGTATTTT.